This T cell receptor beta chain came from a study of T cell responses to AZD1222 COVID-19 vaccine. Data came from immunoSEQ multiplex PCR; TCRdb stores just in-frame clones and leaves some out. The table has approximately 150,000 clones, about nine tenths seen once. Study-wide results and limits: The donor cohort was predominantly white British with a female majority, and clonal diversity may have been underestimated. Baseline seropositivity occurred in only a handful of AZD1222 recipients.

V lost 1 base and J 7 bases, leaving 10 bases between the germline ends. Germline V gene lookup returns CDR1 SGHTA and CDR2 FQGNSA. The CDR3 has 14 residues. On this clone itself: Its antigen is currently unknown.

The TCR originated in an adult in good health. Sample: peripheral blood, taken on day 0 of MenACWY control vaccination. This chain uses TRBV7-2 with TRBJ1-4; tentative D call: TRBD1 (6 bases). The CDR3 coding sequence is TGTGCCAGCAGCTTAGACAGGGCCGGTGAAAAACTGTTTTTT. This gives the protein CASSLDRAGEKLFF.